These 24 T cell receptor beta chains came from one sample sequenced in a study of CD8 T cells in ankylosing spondylitis. TCRdb reprocessed the 5' RACE reads with MiXCR, giving one entry per CDR3 protein. The table has 800,000 to 900,000 distinct CDR3 sequences, approximately 12% seen once; the top ten hold roughly 0.51%. Study conclusions and caveats: For ankylosing spondylitis blood, a TCR beta motif of seven to nine highly homologous variants appeared characteristic.

No antigen has been assigned to these receptors. Material: blood, either unsorted or a sorted T cell fraction (not recorded which). These receptors were taken from a male donor with ankylosing spondylitis.

This clonotype has only a few counts. This sequence joins TRBV4-1 and TRBJ1-1; tentatively, D is TRBD1 (5 bases). V was cut by 1 base and J by 8 bases, with 23 bases left in between. The CDR3 runs 17 residues. Germline values: CDR1 MGHRA, CDR2 YSYEKL. CDR3 sequence (DNA): TGCGCCAGCAGCCAAGTACCCCGGGACGGAGCCAGAGGGGAAGCTTTCTTT. Translated, it gives CASSQVPRDGARGEAFF.

This clonotype showed up just a few times. The chain recombines TRBV12-3 or TRBV12-4 with TRBJ2-7; a weak D match, TRBD2 (5 bases). Deletions cut 2 bases from V and 0 bases from J, with 8 bases between. This CDR3 is 14 amino acids long. The CDR3 spells CASSLPADSYEQYF. The CDR3, as DNA: TGTGCCAGCAGTTTACCAGCGGACTCCTACGAGCAGTACTTC.

This clonotype was picked up a small number of times. This chain connects TRBV20-1 to TRBJ2-2; D is uncertain. Between the trimmed V and J ends, which lost 0 bases and 0 bases, there was a span of 14 bases. This CDR3 is 17 amino acids long. In germline, CDR1 is DFQATT, CDR2 SNEGSKA (reference sequence). The CDR3 DNA reads TGCAGTGCTAGAGATGGACGGGTCAGAACGAACACCGGGGAGCTGTTTTTT. Translated, it gives CSARDGRVRTNTGELFF.

V usage is TRBV6-2 or TRBV6-3 and J usage is TRBJ2-1, with 8 bases aligning to TRBD2. After removal of 4 bases from V and 1 base from J, the junction contained 6 bases not matched to a gene. The V gene's germline CDR1 is MNHEY and CDR2 SVGEGT. CDR3 length: 16 residues. Written as DNA, the CDR3 is TGTGCCAGCAGTTCACTAGCGGCTCAGTCCTACAATGAGCAGTTCTTC. Its translation is CASSSLAAQSYNEQFF.

This clonotype was detected a few times. The V gene is TRBV7-8, the J gene TRBJ1-2, with unresolved D. Germline loops: CDR1 SGHVS, CDR2 FQNEAQ. The CDR3 has 16 residues. V gave up 2 bases and J gave up 4 bases, with 17 bases separating them. CDR3 loop: CASSLKSPSRRYGYTF. CDR3 coding DNA: TGTGCCAGCAGCTTAAAAAGCCCATCCAGGCGCTATGGCTACACCTTC.

This clonotype was found many times. This chain joins TRBV7-2 and TRBJ1-1, with D hard to call. Germline V gene sequence: CDR1 SGHTA, CDR2 FQGNSA. Trimming removed 5 bases from V and 2 bases from J, with 6 bases in between. There are 12 residues in the CDR3. CDR3 loop: CASSPPNTEAFF. The CDR3 region has the DNA TGTGCCAGCAGCCCACCAAACACTGAAGCTTTCTTT.

J is TRBJ1-4 and V is TRBV6-5; the D is unclear. The CDR3 consists of 14 residues. The V end was cut by 2 bases, the J end by 4 bases, with 8 bases between. Per germline, CDR1 MNHEY and CDR2 SVGAGI. The CDR3 coding sequence is TGTGCCAGCAGTTACGGTGGCTTTAATGAAAAACTGTTTTTT. It encodes CASSYGGFNEKLFF.

Here the CDR3 reads CASSSDRAIGAFF. The DNA for the CDR3 is TGTGCCAGCAGCTCGGACAGGGCGATCGGAGCTTTCTTT. The chain has TRBV7-2 and TRBJ1-1; TRBD1 agrees at 8 bases. Germline lookup yields CDR1 SGHTA and CDR2 FQGNSA. This CDR3 region has 13 residues. With 4 bases clipped from V and 10 bases from J, the junction kept 8 bases outside the gene matches.

This clonotype came up a few times. The chain links TRBV7-2 to TRBJ2-7, with 7 bases that match TRBD1. V trimming: 3 bases; J trimming: 3 bases; junction bases outside the gene matches: 8. The germline V gene has CDR1 SGHTA and CDR2 FQGNSA. This CDR3 contains 15 residues. The CDR3, as DNA: TGTGCCAGCAGCTTGTTCCGTGGGACAGACTACGAGCAGTACTTC. This translates into CASSLFRGTDYEQYF.

V gene TRBV6-2 or TRBV6-3 combines with J gene TRBJ1-1, with TRBD1 identical over 12 bases. J was trimmed by 10 bases and V by 5 bases; bases with no gene match: 11. Germline V lookup: CDR1 MNHEY, CDR2 SVGEGT. This CDR3 is built from 15 residues. The CDR3 DNA follows: TGTGCCAGCAGTACCGGGACAGGGGGCGTTTGGGCAGCTTTCTTT. It is translated as CASSTGTGGVWAAFF.

The sample holds a few counts of this clonotype. The genes are TRBV7-9 and TRBJ2-7; TRBD1 matches at 7 bases. The germline CDR1 and CDR2 sequences are SEHNR and FQNEAQ (reference sequence). V was clipped by 1 base and J by 3 bases; unmatched bases: 6. The CDR3 is made up of 15 amino acids. This CDR3 is CASSLGGSGGYEQYF. CDR3 DNA: TGTGCCAGCAGCTTAGGGGGGTCAGGGGGCTACGAGCAGTACTTC.

This chain uses TRBV7-8 with TRBJ2-1, with no clear D. The V end lost 3 bases, the J end lost 2 bases, and 11 bases lay between the germline ends. CDR3 size: 15 residues. CDR1 is SGHVS, CDR2 FQNEAQ, per germline. The CDR3 is CASSLKEGAYNEQFF. The CDR3 DNA sequence: TGTGCCAGCAGCTTGAAGGAAGGCGCCTACAATGAGCAGTTCTTC.

This clonotype appeared many times. The CDR3 sequence is CASSLHRVQAFF. CDR3 in DNA: TGTGCCAGCAGCTTACACAGGGTACAAGCTTTCTTT. The J gene is TRBJ1-1, the V gene TRBV5-5, with D possibly being TRBD1 (6 bases). The CDR3 is 12 amino acids. Germline assignment: CDR1 SGHKS and CDR2 YYEKEE (reference sequence). Between the trimmed V and J ends, which lost 2 bases and 9 bases, there was a span of 11 bases.

The rearrangement uses TRBV7-2 and TRBJ2-7; 9 bases are a match to TRBD1. Germline CDR1 SGHTA, CDR2 FQGNSA. Unmatched junction bases numbered 4, after V lost 1 base and J lost 0 bases. The CDR3 is 16 residues long. The CDR3 nucleotides read TGTGCCAGCAGCTTAGTGACAGGGGGTAACTCCTACGAGCAGTACTTC. The encoded protein is CASSLVTGGNSYEQYF. The variable domain in full, with the rest retrieved from reference TRBV7-2 and TRBJ2-7, is GAGVSQSPSNKVTEKGKDVELRCDPISGHTALYWYRQSLGQGLEFLIYFQGNSAPDKSGLPSDRFSAERTGGSVSTLTIQRTQQEDSAVYLCASSLVTGGNSYEQYFGPGTRLTVT.

This clonotype has a count of ten or more. The chain recombines TRBV6-5 with TRBJ1-1; D perhaps matches TRBD1 (6 bases). Trimming removed 0 bases at V and 10 bases at J, with 9 bases between. The germline CDR1 and CDR2 sequences are MNHEY and SVGAGI. The CDR3 contains 12 residues. This chain's CDR3 is CASSYSTGTAFF. The DNA for the CDR3 is TGTGCCAGCAGTTACTCAACAGGGACAGCTTTCTTT.

This clonotype was seen a handful of times. This chain links TRBV29-1 with TRBJ1-1; D is unresolved. Germline assignment: CDR1 SQVTM and CDR2 ANQGSEA. Trimming stripped 3 bases from V and 1 base from J, with 9 bases between. The CDR3 contains 13 residues. The CDR3 region has the DNA TGCAGCGTTGACCCGGTTACGAACACTGAAGCTTTCTTT. It specifies CSVDPVTNTEAFF.

This clonotype has just a few counts. The CDR3 nucleotides read TGTGCCAGCAGTTACCTCAGCTTGTACCAAGAGACCCAGTACTTC. Translation gives CASSYLSLYQETQYF. The rearrangement uses TRBV6-5 and TRBJ2-5; unclear D gene. The CDR3 loop spans 15 amino acids. The V and J ends lost 2 bases and 0 bases respectively, with 10 bases between them. Germline V CDR1 and CDR2: MNHEY, SVGAGI.

This clonotype has a handful of counts. The V call is TRBV28, the J call TRBJ2-4; TRBD2 matches at 7 bases. The CDR3 is 15 residues long. Germline trimming cut 4 bases from V and 7 bases from J; bases unmatched to any gene: 10. Germline CDR1 reads MDHEN; CDR2 reads SYDVKM. The CDR3 loop is CASSSPAGESNIQYF. In nucleotides, the CDR3 is TGTGCCAGCAGTTCCCCCGCGGGAGAGTCGAACATTCAGTACTTC.

This clonotype was found many times. The chain recombines TRBV5-1 with TRBJ1-3; 8 nucleotides agree with TRBD1. There are 17 residues in the CDR3. V shed 5 bases and J 4 bases; nucleotides not matched to a gene: 14. CDR1 is SGHRS, CDR2 YFSETQ, per germline. CDR3 coding DNA: TGCGCCAGCAGTTTAGGTCCCCAGGGGGCACAAGGAAACACCATATATTTT. Its translation: CASSLGPQGAQGNTIYF. Using reference TRBV5-1 and TRBJ1-3 for the parts outside the CDR3, the full variable domain is KAGVTQTPRYLIKTRGQQVTLSCSPISGHRSVSWYQQTPGQGLQFLFEYFSETQRNKGNFPGRFSGRQFSNSRSEMNVSTLELGDSALYLCASSLGPQGAQGNTIYFGEGSWLTVV.

This clonotype was seen at least ten times. The chain is built from TRBV29-1 and TRBJ2-2; 13 nucleotides agree with TRBD2. The CDR3 is 16 residues long. The germline CDR1 and CDR2 sequences are SQVTM and ANQGSEA. V shed 7 bases, J shed 4 bases, and the junction held 9 bases outside the gene matches. As DNA, the CDR3 is TGCAGCGCCGCAACTAGCGGGAGGGCCGCCACCGGGGAGCTGTTTTTT. The encoded protein is CSAATSGRAATGELFF.

This chain joins TRBV7-9 and TRBJ1-1; D is uncertain. The V end was cut by 3 bases, the J end by 4 bases, with 15 bases between. The CDR3 runs 15 residues. Germline CDR1 SEHNR, CDR2 FQNEAQ (reference sequence). CDR3 DNA: TGTGCCAGCAGCTTGGGCCTCTCCGAGGGCACTGAAGCTTTCTTT. Translating gives CASSLGLSEGTEAFF.

In its sample, this clonotype was seen a few times. J is TRBJ1-1 and V is TRBV2; the match to TRBD1 covers 9 bases. The junction had 11 bases not matched to a gene; V was cut back by 6 bases and J by 6 bases. This CDR3 comprises 15 residues. Germline CDR1 reads SNHLY; CDR2 reads FYNNEI. CDR3 DNA: TGTGCCAGCAGCCCAGGACAGGGGTTGATCCCTGAAGCTTTCTTT. It specifies CASSPGQGLIPEAFF.

This clonotype was recorded at least ten times. The V call is TRBV7-9, the J call TRBJ2-1; D remains unclear. The CDR3 extends over 11 amino acids. The germline V gene encodes CDR1 SEHNR and CDR2 FQNEAQ (reference sequence). V lost 6 bases and J 4 bases, leaving 4 bases between the germline ends. DNA of the CDR3: TGTGCCAGCAGGCAATACAATGAGCAGTTCTTC. Its translation: CASRQYNEQFF.

This clonotype showed up just a few times. One end of the junction varies from germline; a read error may be responsible. CDR3 sequence reads: CSARAGGLTDTQYF. The CDR3 DNA follows: TGCAGTGCCAGAGCGGGGGGCCTCACAGATACGCAGTATTTT. The gene calls are TRBV20-1 and TRBJ2-3, with 9 bases that match TRBD2. The CDR3 contains 14 residues. Germline CDR1 reads DFQATT; CDR2 reads SNEGSKA (reference sequence).